Presented here are 24 T cell receptor beta chains from one specimen sequenced in a study of identical twins. TCRdb fed the 5' RACE reads into MiXCR, producing one record per CDR3 protein. The sample lists 750,000 to 950,000 distinct CDR3 sequences; around an eighth were seen once. This sample also belongs to another study, concerning yellow fever vaccine responses in identical twins.

The sequencing input was PBMCs. The receptors shown here come from a woman in her late teens or twenties in good health.

This clonotype was counted between two and nine times. The chain couples TRBV3-1 to TRBJ1-6; maybe TRBD1 (5 bases). The germline V gene encodes CDR1 LGHDT and CDR2 YNNKEL (reference sequence). V lost 8 bases and J 7 bases, leaving 12 bases between the germline ends. The CDR3 loop spans 13 amino acids. For the CDR3, the DNA is TGTGCCAGCCACCGGGACGGCAATTCACCCCTCCACTTT. This sequence encodes CASHRDGNSPLHF.

This clonotype has ten or more counts. The J gene is TRBJ2-3, the V gene TRBV5-1, with 10 bases fitting TRBD2. The length of the CDR3 is 15 residues. The V and J ends lost 1 base and 1 base, in that order; junction bases with no gene match: 0. From germline, CDR1 is SGHRS and CDR2 YFSETQ. CDR3 bases: TGCGCCAGCAGCTTGACTAGCGGGGGCACAGATACGCAGTATTTT. It yields the protein CASSLTSGGTDTQYF.

The V and J genes are TRBV29-1 and TRBJ1-1; 10 nucleotides match TRBD1. The trim removed 7 bases at V and 3 bases at J, leaving 5 bases unmatched. The CDR3 runs 13 residues. CDR1 and CDR2 from the germline V gene are SQVTM and ANQGSEA. The CDR3 DNA sequence: TGCAGCGCCGGACAGGGGGTAGACACTGAAGCTTTCTTT. Translated, it gives CSAGQGVDTEAFF.

DNA of the CDR3: TGTGCCAGCAGGAAGACGGAACTAACATATAACTATGGCTACACCTTC. It specifies CASRKTELTYNYGYTF. V usage is TRBV6-1 and J usage is TRBJ1-2; D gene unclear. The CDR3 runs 16 residues. The V gene lost 6 bases and the J gene lost 1 base, with 18 bases spanning the gap. CDR1 MNHNS and CDR2 SASEGT come from the germline V gene.

This clonotype was found a few times. V and J are TRBV12-3 or TRBV12-4 and TRBJ1-2, with 7 bases lining up with TRBD1. Trimming at V came to 8 bases and at J to 0 bases, leaving 3 bases not matched to a gene. This CDR3 has 13 amino acids. Here the CDR3 DNA reads TGTGCCAGCGGACAGGCCCCTAACTATGGCTACACCTTC. As protein: CASGQAPNYGYTF.

V and J are TRBV10-3 and TRBJ2-5; D not resolved. The germline V gene encodes CDR1 ENHRY and CDR2 SYGVKD. With 6 bases removed from V and 2 bases from J, the gap between germline ends came to 7 bases. The CDR3 is made up of 12 amino acids. The CDR3 bases are TGTGCCATCAGCCCCCAGCAAGAGACCCAGTACTTC. Its protein is CAISPQQETQYF.

CDR3 DNA sequence: TGTGCCAGCACCCCGGGGGGAGTCGAATACAATGAGCAGTTCTTC. Its translation: CASTPGGVEYNEQFF. This chain connects TRBV28 to TRBJ2-1; 7 positions match TRBD2. This CDR3 is built from 15 residues. Trimming cost V 7 bases and J 4 bases; bases outside gene matches: 10. Germline V gene data show CDR1 as MDHEN and CDR2 as SYDVKM. The whole variable domain, filled in from reference TRBV28 and TRBJ2-1, reads DVKVTQSSRYLVKRTGEKVFLECVQDMDHENMFWYRQDPGLGLRLIYFSYDVKMKEKGDIPEGYSVSREKKERFSLILESASTNQTSMYLCASTPGGVEYNEQFFGPGTRLTVL.

This clonotype has ten or more counts. This sequence joins TRBV12-3 or TRBV12-4 and TRBJ2-3; D is tentatively TRBD1 or TRBD2 (5 bases each). The length of the CDR3 is 15 residues. Trimming pared 6 bases from V and 1 base from J, leaving 14 bases between. CDR3 sequence: CASSLWGTRTDTQYF. CDR3 bases: TGTGCCAGCAGCCTCTGGGGGACCCGCACAGATACGCAGTATTTT.

The CDR3 DNA sequence: TGTGCCAGCAGTTCGGGACTAGCGGGAGTTAAGCAGTATTTT. Its translation is CASSSGLAGVKQYF. The chain carries TRBV28 and TRBJ2-3; 14 bases match TRBD2. Trimming cost V 4 bases and J 11 bases; bases outside gene matches: 5. The CDR3 extends over 14 amino acids. The germline V gene encodes CDR1 MDHEN and CDR2 SYDVKM. Full variable domain (outside the CDR3, taken from reference TRBV28 and TRBJ2-3): DVKVTQSSRYLVKRTGEKVFLECVQDMDHENMFWYRQDPGLGLRLIYFSYDVKMKEKGDIPEGYSVSREKKERFSLILESASTNQTSMYLCASSSGLAGVKQYFGPGTRLTVL.

In its sample, this clonotype was seen a few times. The chain joins TRBV5-1 to TRBJ2-5; 9 bases line up with TRBD2. CDR1 and CDR2 from the germline V gene are SGHRS and YFSETQ. This CDR3 contains 17 residues. Unmatched junction bases numbered 11, after V lost 2 bases and J lost 3 bases. CDR3 in DNA: TGCGCCAGCAGCTTTGGATATAGCGGGGGTGTTGAAGAGACCCAGTACTTC. Translated, it gives CASSFGYSGGVEETQYF.

The DNA for the CDR3 is TGTGCCAGCAGCCAGGCGTTCGTGCCGGGGGGTGAGCAGTTCTTC. This sequence encodes CASSQAFVPGGEQFF. The chain uses TRBV3-1 and TRBJ2-1; 7 nucleotides agree with TRBD2. With V trimmed by 3 bases and J by 9 bases, 11 bases remained unmatched. Germline V gene lookup returns CDR1 LGHDT and CDR2 YNNKEL (reference sequence). CDR3 length equals 15 residues.

This chain uses TRBV27 with TRBJ2-2; 7 nucleotides line up with TRBD2. Germline V gives CDR1 MNHEY, CDR2 SMNVEV (reference sequence). V shed 6 bases, J shed 5 bases, and the junction held 3 bases outside the gene matches. This CDR3 is 13 amino acids long. The CDR3 DNA sequence: TGTGCCAGCAGGTGGGGGGGTACCGGGGAGCTGTTTTTT. Its translation is CASRWGGTGELFF.

This clonotype was detected only a few times. The chain recombines TRBV7-9 with TRBJ2-7; D tentatively fits TRBD1 or TRBD2 (5 bases each). The CDR3 spans 14 residues. V lost 1 base, J lost 4 bases, and 11 bases lay in between. Germline values: CDR1 SEHNR, CDR2 FQNEAQ (reference sequence). The CDR3 region is CASSLDSREYEQYF. CDR3 DNA sequence: TGTGCCAGCAGCTTAGATTCCAGGGAGTACGAGCAGTACTTC.

This clonotype came up a few times. CDR3 sequence (DNA): TGCGCCAGCAGCTTGGGGGACAGTAACACCGGGGAGCTGTTTTTT. It is translated as CASSLGDSNTGELFF. The chain employs TRBV5-1 and TRBJ2-2, with TRBD1 matching 7 bases. CDR1 is SGHRS and CDR2 is YFSETQ in the germline V gene. After removal of 0 bases from V and 2 bases from J, the junction contained 1 base not matched to a gene. The CDR3 has 15 amino acids.

The rearrangement links TRBV20-1 to TRBJ2-7; 15 nucleotides line up with TRBD2. Trimming took 4 bases from V and 7 from J; bases not matched to a gene: 8. This CDR3 spans 15 amino acids. The germline V gene encodes CDR1 DFQATT and CDR2 SNEGSKA (reference sequence). The CDR3, as DNA: TGCAGTGCTACCCCCGGGACTAGCGGGAGGAATGAGCAGTACTTC. Its translation is CSATPGTSGRNEQYF.

The V and J genes are TRBV6-1 and TRBJ2-3; TRBD2 aligns across 13 bases. V gave up 6 bases and J gave up 8 bases; unmatched junction bases: 8. This CDR3 spans 15 amino acids. Germline V gives CDR1 MNHNS, CDR2 SASEGT. The CDR3, as DNA: TGTGCCAGCAGAACCACTAGCGGGGGGGAACGTACGCAGTATTTT. Its translation is CASRTTSGGERTQYF.

J is TRBJ2-5 and V is TRBV10-3, with 7 bases matching TRBD1. The CDR3 consists of 17 residues. The ends lost 3 bases at V and 0 bases at J; junction bases unmatched: 10. Looked up from germline, CDR1 is ENHRY and CDR2 is SYGVKD. CDR3 DNA sequence: TGTGCCATCAGTGATGCCCTAACTGGGACAGACCAAGAGACCCAGTACTTC. Translation: CAISDALTGTDQETQYF.

This clonotype appeared a single time. The chain has TRBV5-6 and TRBJ2-5; the D call may be TRBD1 or TRBD2 (5 bases each). This CDR3 spans 18 amino acids. The V end was cut by 2 bases, the J end by 5 bases, with 25 bases between. Germline assignment: CDR1 SGHDT and CDR2 YYEEEE. The CDR3 DNA follows: TGTGCCAGCAGCTTAATCTTTATACCGGGACCACACGGGGAGACCCAGTACTTC. It specifies CASSLIFIPGPHGETQYF.

The chain employs TRBV7-8 and TRBJ2-7; TRBD1 aligns across 7 bases. The CDR3 is 12 amino acids. CDR1 is SGHVS, CDR2 FQNEAQ, per germline. V was clipped by 5 bases and J by 12 bases; unmatched bases: 10. The CDR3, as DNA: TGTGCCAGCAGCCGACAGGGAATGGAACTGTACTTC. Translated, it gives CASSRQGMELYF.

The chain carries TRBV12-3 or TRBV12-4 and TRBJ1-1; TRBD1 matches at 8 bases. The CDR3 covers 15 residues. V trimming: 3 bases; J trimming: 10 bases; junction bases outside the gene matches: 13. The CDR3 nucleotides read TGTGCCAGCAGTTTGGTGGCCGGGACAGGTGGGGTAGCTTTCTTT. Translating gives CASSLVAGTGGVAFF.

The chain joins TRBV24-1 to TRBJ2-1; D is unresolved. Germline V gives CDR1 KGHDR, CDR2 SFDVKD. Trimming removed 5 bases from V and 3 bases from J, with 4 bases in between. The CDR3 is 12 amino acids. Here the CDR3 DNA reads TGTGCCACCAGTGCCAACTACAATGAGCAGTTCTTC. Translated, it gives CATSANYNEQFF.

The rearrangement uses TRBV12-5 and TRBJ2-2; TRBD2 might be the D (5 bases). Trimming stripped 2 bases from V and 6 bases from J, with 19 bases between. This CDR3 is built from 17 residues. Germline values: CDR1 LGHNT, CDR2 FRNRAP. Here the CDR3 reads CASGLTPLGRTAGELFF. The DNA of the CDR3 is TGTGCTAGTGGTTTGACACCACTAGGACGCACGGCCGGGGAGCTGTTTTTT. The complete variable domain, with remaining parts taken from reference TRBV12-5 and TRBJ2-2, reads DARVTQTPRHKVTEMGQEVTMRCQPILGHNTVFWYRQTMMQGLELLAYFRNRAPLDDSGMPKDRFSAEMPDATLATLKIQPSEPRDSAVYFCASGLTPLGRTAGELFFGEGSRLTVL.

This clonotype was seen a few times. The chain uses TRBV10-2 and TRBJ2-5, with D possibly called TRBD1 or TRBD2 (5 bases each). The CDR3 loop spans 15 amino acids. In germline, CDR1 is WSHSY, CDR2 SAAADI. Trimming cost V 4 bases and J 5 bases, with 17 bases left between them. The CDR3 protein is CASSGTLRGAETQYF. The CDR3 DNA follows: TGCGCCAGCAGTGGGACCCTAAGGGGAGCCGAGACCCAGTACTTC.

This clonotype was detected only a few times. V and J are TRBV7-2 and TRBJ2-7; D remains unclear. Germline V gene sequence: CDR1 SGHTA, CDR2 FQGNSA. V was trimmed by 2 bases and J by 5 bases, leaving 13 bases between them. This CDR3 has 14 amino acids. Here the CDR3 reads CASSLLSDRDEQYF. The CDR3 DNA follows: TGTGCCAGCAGCTTATTAAGTGATCGTGACGAGCAGTACTTC. The full variable domain, completed using reference TRBV7-2 and TRBJ2-7, is GAGVSQSPSNKVTEKGKDVELRCDPISGHTALYWYRQSLGQGLEFLIYFQGNSAPDKSGLPSDRFSAERTGGSVSTLTIQRTQQEDSAVYLCASSLLSDRDEQYFGPGTRLTVT.